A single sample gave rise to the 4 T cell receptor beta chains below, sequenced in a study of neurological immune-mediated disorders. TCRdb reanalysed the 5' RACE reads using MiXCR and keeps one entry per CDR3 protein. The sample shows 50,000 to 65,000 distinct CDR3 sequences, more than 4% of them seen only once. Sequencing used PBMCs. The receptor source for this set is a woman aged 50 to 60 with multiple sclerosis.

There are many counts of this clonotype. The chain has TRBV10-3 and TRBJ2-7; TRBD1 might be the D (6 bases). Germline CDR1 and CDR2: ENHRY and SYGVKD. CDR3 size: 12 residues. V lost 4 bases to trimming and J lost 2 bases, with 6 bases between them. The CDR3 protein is CAISGQAYEQYF. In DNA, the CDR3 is TGTGCCATCAGTGGACAGGCCTACGAGCAGTACTTC.

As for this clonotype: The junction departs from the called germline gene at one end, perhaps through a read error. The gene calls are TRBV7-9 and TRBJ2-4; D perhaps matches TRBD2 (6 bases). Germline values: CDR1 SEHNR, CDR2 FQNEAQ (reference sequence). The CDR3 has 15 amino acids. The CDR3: CASSLAQGGEKIQYF. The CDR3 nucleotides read TGTGCCAGCAGCTTAGCGCAGGGAGGTGAAAAAATTCAGTACTTC.

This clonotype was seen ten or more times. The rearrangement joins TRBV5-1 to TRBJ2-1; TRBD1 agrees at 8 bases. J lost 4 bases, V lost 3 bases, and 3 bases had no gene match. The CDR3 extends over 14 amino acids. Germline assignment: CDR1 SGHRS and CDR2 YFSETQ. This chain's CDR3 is CASSWTGLYNEQFF. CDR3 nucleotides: TGCGCCAGCAGCTGGACAGGGTTGTACAATGAGCAGTTCTTC. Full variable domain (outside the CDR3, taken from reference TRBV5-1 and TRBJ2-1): KAGVTQTPRYLIKTRGQQVTLSCSPISGHRSVSWYQQTPGQGLQFLFEYFSETQRNKGNFPGRFSGRQFSNSRSEMNVSTLELGDSALYLCASSWTGLYNEQFFGPGTRLTVL.

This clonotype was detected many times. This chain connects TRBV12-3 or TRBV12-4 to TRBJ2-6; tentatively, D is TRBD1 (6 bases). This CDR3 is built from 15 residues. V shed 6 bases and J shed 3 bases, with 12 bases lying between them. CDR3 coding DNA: TGTGCCAGCAGCCTAAGGGGGAGTGGGGCCAACGTCCTGACTTTC. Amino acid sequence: CASSLRGSGANVLTF.